This entry lists 32 T cell receptor beta chains sequenced from one sample in a study of blood T cell repertoires in COVID-19. TCRdb's table, derived via immunoSEQ multiplex PCR, lists solely in-frame clones and lacks some. This table holds roughly 200,000 clones, approximately 86% found once. Material for sequencing was peripheral blood. These receptors were obtained from a woman aged 25 to 39 with COVID-19, enrolled during active disease.

The chain links TRBV9 to TRBJ2-1, with D uncertain. V was clipped by 5 bases and J by 5 bases, with 14 bases between them. The germline V gene has CDR1 SGDLS and CDR2 YYNGEE. This CDR3 has 14 residues. CDR3 loop: CASSRQDTNNEQFF. The CDR3, as DNA: TGTGCCAGCAGTCGACAAGACACCAACAATGAGCAGTTCTTC.

The CDR3 DNA is TGTGCCAGCAGCTTGCCCCAGGGGGTATCTGGAAACACCATATATTTT. This codes for CASSLPQGVSGNTIYF. This chain connects TRBV5-5 to TRBJ1-3, with 7 bases that match TRBD1. The V gene's germline CDR1 is SGHKS and CDR2 YYEKEE (reference sequence). The CDR3 spans 16 residues. J lost 1 base, V lost 1 base, and 5 bases had no gene match.

DNA for the CDR3: TGTGCCAGTAGACAACAGGGTTTTTCTGGAAACACCATATATTTT. This translates into CASRQQGFSGNTIYF. This rearrangement joins TRBV19 to TRBJ1-3; possibly TRBD1 for D (6 bases). The CDR3 spans 15 residues. Trimming stripped 6 bases from V and 1 base from J, with 13 bases between. Per germline, CDR1 LNHDA and CDR2 SQIVND (reference sequence).

The V and J genes are TRBV27 and TRBJ2-7, with D perhaps TRBD2 (6 bases). V was trimmed by 2 bases and J by 0 bases, leaving 11 bases between them. The CDR3 is 15 residues long. Looked up from germline, CDR1 is MNHEY and CDR2 is SMNVEV (reference sequence). CDR3 DNA sequence: TGTGCCAGCAGTTTACGCGGGGTCAGCTCCTACGAGCAGTACTTC. Translated, it gives CASSLRGVSSYEQYF.

The chain links TRBV13 to TRBJ2-2; 14 positions agree with TRBD2. Losses at the gene ends were 5 bases for V and 6 bases for J; bases not matched to a gene: 8. The germline V gene encodes CDR1 PRHDT and CDR2 FYEKMQ (reference sequence). This CDR3 spans 17 amino acids. In DNA, the CDR3 is TGTGCCAGCAGCCCTAAAGGGACTAGCGGGAGCGCCGGGGAGCTGTTTTTT. Amino acids: CASSPKGTSGSAGELFF.

This clone was counted between two and nine times. The V call is TRBV5-1, the J call TRBJ2-6; TRBD2 matches 12 bases. The trim removed 1 base at V and 0 bases at J, leaving 2 bases unmatched. Germline V gene lookup returns CDR1 SGHRS and CDR2 YFSETQ. This CDR3 has 18 residues. CDR3 nucleotide sequence: TGCGCCAGCAGCTTGCTAGCGGGGGGGAACTCTGGGGCCAACGTCCTGACTTTC. Amino acid sequence: CASSLLAGGNSGANVLTF.

The chain uses TRBV5-6 and TRBJ2-5; D possibly corresponds to TRBD2 (6 bases). Germline V gene sequence: CDR1 SGHDT, CDR2 YYEEEE. The CDR3 extends over 17 amino acids. Trimming shortened V by 4 bases and J by 0 bases, and 19 bases separated the two germline ends. For the CDR3, the DNA is TGTGCCAGCAGCACCAAACCGGGACTCATCGACCAAGAGACCCAGTACTTC. This translates into CASSTKPGLIDQETQYF.

This chain connects TRBV5-4 to TRBJ2-5, with a tentative D call TRBD2 (5 bases). From germline, CDR1 is SGHNT and CDR2 YYREEE (reference sequence). The CDR3 sequence is 14 residues long. V shed 0 bases and J shed 3 bases, with 9 bases lying between them. CDR3 protein: CASSLGSAEETQYF. The DNA of the CDR3 is TGTGCCAGCAGCTTGGGATCAGCGGAAGAGACCCAGTACTTC.

The CDR3: CASSLAGQGMITTEAFF. In DNA form, the CDR3 reads TGCGCCAGCAGCTTGGCCGGGCAGGGGATGATTACCACTGAAGCTTTCTTT. V and J are TRBV5-1 and TRBJ1-1; TRBD1 might be the D (6 bases). V shed 0 bases and J shed 4 bases, with 19 bases lying between them. Germline V lookup: CDR1 SGHRS, CDR2 YFSETQ. The CDR3 totals 17 residues.

A remark on this clone: At the DNA level, this CDR3 is encoded by other sequences in the same sample as well. V is TRBV7-2 and J is TRBJ2-1, with 7 bases lining up with TRBD1. Looked up from germline, CDR1 is SGHTA and CDR2 is FQGNSA. Trimming at V came to 6 bases and at J to 1 base, leaving 12 bases not matched to a gene. The CDR3 is 17 residues long. In DNA, the CDR3 is TGTGCCAGCAGTACCGGGGTAGGGGGCTTATCCTACAATGAGCAGTTCTTC. Protein: CASSTGVGGLSYNEQFF.

V gene TRBV10-2 combines with J gene TRBJ2-2; perhaps TRBD1 as D (8 bases). Trimming cost V 4 bases and J 4 bases, with 13 bases left between them. Germline V lookup: CDR1 WSHSY, CDR2 SAAADI. This CDR3 has 15 residues. The CDR3, as DNA: TGCGCCAGCAGTGTGACAGGGGAGGGCACCGGGGAGCTGTTTTTT. Its translation is CASSVTGEGTGELFF.

The chain carries TRBV6-5 and TRBJ2-2; D ambiguous. There are 13 residues in the CDR3. Germline loops: CDR1 MNHEY, CDR2 SVGAGI. V lost 6 bases, J lost 6 bases, and 11 bases lay in between. The DNA of the CDR3 is TGTGCCAGCAGCATACAAGCGTCCGGGGAGCTGTTTTTT. It yields the protein CASSIQASGELFF.

The rearrangement joins TRBV6-1 to TRBJ1-2, with D uncertain. CDR1 MNHNS and CDR2 SASEGT come from the germline V gene. The germline V and J ends were trimmed by 1 base and 4 bases, with 10 bases remaining between them. The CDR3 runs 14 residues. CDR3 in amino acids: CASSEVLATYGYTF. The CDR3 DNA reads TGTGCCAGCAGTGAAGTCTTAGCTACCTATGGCTACACCTTC.

The chain recombines TRBV6-7 with TRBJ1-3; 8 bases are a match to TRBD1. TRBV6-7 has ORF status, its function being uncertain. This CDR3 has 14 residues. V lost 8 bases, J lost 4 bases, and 7 bases stayed unmatched. DNA for the CDR3: TGTGCCAGCTCTACTCGGACAGGGGGAAACACCATATATTTT. This sequence encodes CASSTRTGGNTIYF.

The rearrangement links TRBV5-1 to TRBJ1-6; tentatively, D is TRBD1 (6 bases). The CDR3 contains 17 residues. The V and J ends lost 6 bases and 7 bases respectively, with 23 bases between them. Germline values: CDR1 SGHRS, CDR2 YFSETQ. This CDR3 reads CASKETSGASDNSPLHF. CDR3 DNA: TGCGCCAGCAAGGAGACGTCAGGGGCTTCGGACAATTCACCCCTCCACTTT.

This clone came up a few times. The chain has TRBV19 and TRBJ2-5; a weak D match, TRBD2 (6 bases). V was shortened by 6 bases and J by 2 bases, with 16 bases between the two germline ends. The germline CDR1 and CDR2 sequences are LNHDA and SQIVND (reference sequence). The CDR3 runs to 15 residues. The CDR3 bases are TGTGCCAGTAGATCCAGGTTCCGGGGGCAAGAGACCCAGTACTTC. Amino acid sequence: CASRSRFRGQETQYF.

The J gene is TRBJ2-7, the V gene TRBV27; tentative D call: TRBD1 (6 bases). The CDR3 extends over 14 amino acids. Per the germline V gene, CDR1 is MNHEY and CDR2 is SMNVEV (reference sequence). The V end lost 5 bases, the J end lost 0 bases, and 11 bases lay between the germline ends. The CDR3 nucleotides read TGTGCCAGCAGTAGACAGGATAGCTCCTACGAGCAGTACTTC. This encodes CASSRQDSSYEQYF.

J is TRBJ1-5 and V is TRBV7-9, with 11 bases aligning to TRBD1. CDR3 size: 17 residues. Trimming removed 4 bases from V and 1 base from J; junction bases left unmatched: 6. Germline CDR1 SEHNR, CDR2 FQNEAQ (reference sequence). The chain's CDR3 is CASSSSGTGGSNQPQHF. In nucleotides, the CDR3 is TGTGCCAGCAGCTCCTCCGGGACAGGGGGGAGCAATCAGCCCCAGCATTTT. Combining the CDR3 with reference TRBV7-9 and TRBJ1-5 gives the whole variable domain DTGVSQNPRHKITKRGQNVTFRCDPISEHNRLYWYRQTLGQGPEFLTYFQNEAQLEKSRLLSDRFSAERPKGSFSTLEIQRTEQGDSAMYLCASSSSGTGGSNQPQHFGDGTRLSIL.

The rearrangement links TRBV2 to TRBJ1-5, with 7 nucleotides matching TRBD1. Germline trimming cut 6 bases from V and 0 bases from J; bases unmatched to any gene: 2. The CDR3 is 14 amino acids. Germline CDR1 reads SNHLY; CDR2 reads FYNNEI. CDR3 amino acids: CASRGTVSNQPQHF. CDR3 sequence (DNA): TGTGCCAGCAGGGGGACAGTTAGCAATCAGCCCCAGCATTTT.

The V gene is TRBV6-5, the J gene TRBJ1-1; possibly TRBD1 for D (5 bases). The germline V gene has CDR1 MNHEY and CDR2 SVGAGI. This CDR3 spans 13 amino acids. Trimming took off 8 bases at V and 6 bases at J, with 16 bases between the two ends. CDR3 bases: TGTGCCAGCTCCTACGGGGGTTCCGCTGAAGCTTTCTTT. Amino acid sequence: CASSYGGSAEAFF.

The chain links TRBV3-1 (or the pseudogene TRBV3-2) to TRBJ2-1; D is possibly TRBD2 (6 bases). The germline V gene has CDR1 LGHDT and CDR2 YNNKEL (reference sequence). CDR3 size: 15 residues. V lost 1 base, J lost 4 bases, and 11 bases lay in between. Here the CDR3 DNA reads TGTGCCAGCAGCCAAGTCGGCGGAGGGTACAATGAGCAGTTCTTC. Translation: CASSQVGGGYNEQFF.

The chain employs TRBV3-1 (or the pseudogene TRBV3-2) and TRBJ2-5, with TRBD1 identical over 8 bases. The germline V gene has CDR1 LGHDT and CDR2 YNNKEL (reference sequence). V was clipped by 3 bases and J by 1 base; unmatched bases: 1. This CDR3 is built from 14 residues. The chain's CDR3 is CASSHGQGQETQYF. CDR3 bases: TGTGCCAGCAGCCACGGACAGGGCCAAGAGACCCAGTACTTC.

In its sample, this clone was seen once. V gene TRBV9 combines with J gene TRBJ2-2; the D is unclear. V was pared by 0 bases and J by 0 bases, with 9 bases between. The CDR3 contains 16 residues. The germline V gene encodes CDR1 SGDLS and CDR2 YYNGEE. CDR3 DNA sequence: TGTGCCAGCAGCGTAGATGCGTTCTCGAACACCGGGGAGCTGTTTTTT. Its translation: CASSVDAFSNTGELFF.

The rearrangement links TRBV7-2 to TRBJ1-5, with 7 bases aligning to TRBD1. Per the germline V gene, CDR1 is SGHTA and CDR2 is FQGNSA. Trimming removed 4 bases from V and 3 bases from J; junction bases left unmatched: 6. CDR3 length: 15 amino acids. This chain's CDR3 is CASSSQGMVNQPQHF. The CDR3 DNA sequence: TGTGCCAGCAGCTCACAGGGGATGGTCAATCAGCCCCAGCATTTT.

This clone was observed many times. This chain links TRBV5-8 with TRBJ2-2, with TRBD1 as a possible D gene (6 bases). The germline V gene has CDR1 SGHTS and CDR2 YDEGEE. This CDR3 has 15 residues. The V end was cut by 0 bases, the J end by 5 bases, with 11 bases between. In DNA, the CDR3 is TGTGCCAGCAGCTTGGATACAGGGTGGACCGGGGAGCTGTTTTTT. Translation: CASSLDTGWTGELFF.

The V and J genes are TRBV18 and TRBJ2-7; D uncertain. The V end lost 1 base, the J end lost 5 bases, and 12 bases lay between the germline ends. The CDR3 spans 14 residues. The germline CDR1 and CDR2 sequences are KGHSH and LQKENI. CDR3 loop: CASSPLGNTNEQYF. CDR3 DNA: TGTGCCAGCTCACCACTGGGCAACACGAACGAGCAGTACTTC.

This chain links TRBV7-8 with TRBJ2-1; 8 bases are a match to TRBD2. The CDR3 extends over 16 amino acids. From germline, CDR1 is SGHVS and CDR2 FQNEAQ. Trimming at V came to 2 bases and at J to 8 bases, leaving 11 bases not matched to a gene. The CDR3 spells CASSLLLLAGVYEQFF. The DNA for the CDR3 is TGTGCCAGCAGCTTATTGCTGCTAGCGGGTGTCTATGAGCAGTTCTTC.

This chain uses TRBV7-6 with TRBJ1-3; no clear D. Germline lookup yields CDR1 SGHVS and CDR2 FNYEAQ. Deletions cut 3 bases from V and 4 bases from J, with 4 bases between. The CDR3 is 12 residues long. The CDR3 loop is CASSLEGNTIYF. CDR3 nucleotides: TGTGCCAGCAGCTTGGAGGGAAACACCATATATTTT.

The gene calls are TRBV5-1 and TRBJ2-3; 7 bases are a match to TRBD1. Germline V gene data show CDR1 as SGHRS and CDR2 as YFSETQ. Unmatched junction bases numbered 3, after V lost 4 bases and J lost 1 base. This CDR3 has 14 residues. As DNA, the CDR3 is TGCGCCAGCAGCATCGGACAGGGCACAGATACGCAGTATTTT. Amino acids: CASSIGQGTDTQYF.

The rearrangement joins TRBV12-3 or TRBV12-4 to TRBJ2-5, with D possibly being TRBD1 (5 bases). V shed 7 bases and J shed 5 bases, with 11 bases lying between them. The CDR3 contains 12 residues. CDR3 bases: TGTGCCAGCACCTCGTCAGGGGAGACCCAGTACTTC. This encodes CASTSSGETQYF.

This clone is a singleton in its sample. The chain has TRBV2 and TRBJ1-3, with no clear D. Germline-derived CDR1 and CDR2 are SNHLY and FYNNEI. V gave up 7 bases and J gave up 5 bases, with 15 bases separating them. The CDR3 is made up of 14 amino acids. CDR3 region: CASILATHRNTIYF. CDR3 DNA: TGTGCCAGCATATTGGCCACCCACCGAAACACCATATATTTT.

The chain uses TRBV27 and TRBJ1-1; tentative D call: TRBD1 (5 bases). CDR3 length equals 14 residues. V lost 1 base, J lost 1 base, and 7 bases lay in between. The V gene's germline CDR1 is MNHEY and CDR2 SMNVEV (reference sequence). The CDR3 DNA is TGTGCCAGCAGTTTATGGACAACGAACACTGAAGCTTTCTTT. This encodes CASSLWTTNTEAFF.